The entry below describes one T cell receptor beta chain. Germline values: CDR1 SGHAT, CDR2 FQNNGV. CDR3 size: 15 residues. V gave up 7 bases and J gave up 3 bases; unmatched junction bases: 12. These data originate in a study of blood T cell repertoires in COVID-19. Study in general: The origin of the acute and convalescent COVID-19 samples was the United States, Italy and Spain. T cells, B-cell-depleted T cells, or PBMCs provided the cDNA or gDNA that served as material.

In the study's own analysis: Cell counts per sample came from amplifying reference gene primers. Repertoires were generated with immunoSEQ multiplex PCR, while TCRdb's copy carries only in-frame clones and drops some. That table furnishes V, J and clone size, whereas the DNA furnished D and trimming. The sample holds fewer than 400,000 clones, roughly 86% seen once. The source material was peripheral blood. The chain combines TRBV11-2 with TRBJ2-7; 7 bases map to TRBD2. The receptor was isolated from a human donor in a cohort sampled during active COVID-19. The CDR3 DNA sequence: TGTGCCAGCACCCTCAAGAGGGAGGGCCTCTACGAGCAGTACTTC. Translating it yields CASTLKREGLYEQYF.